These 20 T cell receptor beta chains came from one sample sequenced in a study of blood T cell repertoires in COVID-19. Profiling relied on immunoSEQ multiplex PCR, and the TCRdb table lists in-frame clones only, not all of them. This table has some 490,000 clones, 80% to 90% appearing once. The sample was PBMCs or T cells enriched from blood (not recorded which). Every receptor here comes from a woman aged 55-69 years who had recovered from COVID-19.

This chain joins TRBV18 and TRBJ2-1; 13 nucleotides line up with TRBD2. Per germline, CDR1 KGHSH and CDR2 LQKENI. The CDR3 is 17 residues long. The V gene end was trimmed by 3 bases and the J gene end by 10 bases; junction bases not matched to a gene: 12. The DNA for the CDR3 is TGTGCCAGCTCACCCCTAGGACTAGCGGGGGTCCCGGGGGAGCAGTTCTTC. As protein: CASSPLGLAGVPGEQFF. The full variable domain, rest sourced from reference TRBV18 and TRBJ2-1, is NAGVMQNPRHLVRRRGQEARLRCSPMKGHSHVYWYRQLPEEGLKFMVYLQKENIIDESGMPKERFSAEFPKEGPSILRIQQVVRGDSAAYFCASSPLGLAGVPGEQFFGPGTRLTVL.

The CDR3 protein is CASIPLGTGERSYGYTF. In DNA form, the CDR3 reads TGTGCCAGTATCCCCCTGGGGACAGGAGAACGATCTTATGGCTACACCTTC. The chain uses TRBV19 and TRBJ1-2, with 8 bases that match TRBD1. J gave up 5 bases and V 7 bases, and 18 bases lay outside the gene matches. The CDR3 contains 17 residues. The germline gives CDR1 LNHDA, CDR2 SQIVND (reference sequence). Full variable domain (outside the CDR3, taken from reference TRBV19 and TRBJ1-2): DGGITQSPKYLFRKEGQNVTLSCEQNLNHDAMYWYRQDPGQGLRLIYYSQIVNDFQKGDIAEGYSVSREKKESFPLTVTSAQKNPTAFYLCASIPLGTGERSYGYTFGSGTRLTVV.

The chain couples TRBV12-5 to TRBJ2-7; 9 bases agree with TRBD1. Germline lookup yields CDR1 LGHNT and CDR2 FRNRAP. This CDR3 has 17 amino acids. The CDR3 coding sequence is TGTGCTAGTGGCTTGGCAAACAGGGGGCCCGGTTGCAACGAGCAGTACGTC. Its translation: CASGLANRGPGCNEQYV.

Regarding this clone: The identical CDR3 is also encoded by other nucleotide sequences in the sample. This chain joins TRBV24-1 and TRBJ1-2; TRBD1 might be the D (6 bases). Germline values: CDR1 KGHDR, CDR2 SFDVKD. The CDR3 spans 15 residues. V dropped 4 bases and J dropped 4 bases, with 15 bases sitting between them. This CDR3 is CATSDPGQGGYGYTF. The CDR3 DNA sequence: TGTGCCACCAGTGACCCAGGACAAGGGGGCTATGGCTACACCTTC.

The chain carries TRBV2 and TRBJ1-5, with 7 bases that match TRBD1. The germline CDR1 and CDR2 sequences are SNHLY and FYNNEI. The CDR3 length is 15 residues. V dropped 5 bases and J dropped 2; count of bases not matched to a gene: 6. The CDR3 here is CASSPQGVGNQPQHF. The CDR3 DNA reads TGTGCCAGCAGTCCCCAGGGGGTGGGCAATCAGCCCCAGCATTTT. Together with reference TRBV2 and TRBJ1-5, the CDR3 gives the full variable domain: EPEVTQTPSHQVTQMGQEVILRCVPISNHLYFYWYRQILGQKVEFLVSFYNNEISEKSEIFDDQFSVERPDGSNFTLKIRSTKLEDSAMYFCASSPQGVGNQPQHFGDGTRLSIL.

This rearrangement joins TRBV7-2 to TRBJ2-1, with D possibly being TRBD1 (5 bases). The germline CDR1 and CDR2 sequences are SGHTA and FQGNSA. V lost 2 bases to trimming and J lost 4 bases, with 18 bases between them. This CDR3 has 17 amino acids. The CDR3 DNA is TGTGCCAGCAGCTTAATAGGGGAACCTCCCATTTACAATGAGCAGTTCTTC. This encodes CASSLIGEPPIYNEQFF.

This sequence joins TRBV11-2 and TRBJ2-3; the match to TRBD2 covers 12 bases. Germline V gene data show CDR1 as SGHAT and CDR2 as FQNNGV. The CDR3 is 17 residues long. V shed 5 bases, J shed 7 bases, and the junction held 13 bases outside the gene matches. CDR3 DNA sequence: TGTGCCAGCAGCACCGCCTTCACTAGCGGGGGGAGGTATACGCAGTATTTT. Translated: CASSTAFTSGGRYTQYF.

The CDR3: CSVEEADFYNSPLHF. CDR3 DNA: TGCAGCGTTGAAGAAGCGGACTTCTATAATTCACCCCTCCACTTT. This chain uses TRBV29-1 with TRBJ1-6; D unresolved. V lost 0 bases, J lost 3 bases, and 9 bases lay in between. The germline V gene encodes CDR1 SQVTM and CDR2 ANQGSEA. This CDR3 has 15 residues. Drawing the rest from reference TRBV29-1 and TRBJ1-6, the complete variable domain is SAVISQKPSRDICQRGTSLTIQCQVDSQVTMMFWYRQQPGQSLTLIATANQGSEATYESGFVIDKFPISRPNLTFSTLTVSNMSPEDSSIYLCSVEEADFYNSPLHFGNGTRLTVT.

The chain joins TRBV4-1 to TRBJ1-1, with unresolved D. Germline V CDR1 and CDR2: MGHRA, YSYEKL. The CDR3 runs to 15 residues. V lost 1 base, J lost 1 base, and 10 bases lay in between. The CDR3 reads CASSQVASPNTEAFF. The DNA of the CDR3 is TGCGCCAGCAGCCAAGTGGCAAGTCCGAACACTGAAGCTTTCTTT.

This clone has a handful of counts. V is TRBV11-2 and J is TRBJ1-6, with D possibly matching TRBD1 (5 bases). The CDR3 sequence is 16 residues long. Per the germline V gene, CDR1 is SGHAT and CDR2 is FQNNGV. Trimming left V 4 bases short and J 9 bases short, with 19 bases between. The CDR3 loop is CASSWVAGTQGSPLHF. The CDR3 DNA is TGTGCCAGCAGCTGGGTGGCCGGGACTCAAGGTTCACCCCTCCACTTT.

This sequence joins TRBV5-8 and TRBJ1-6; 7 nucleotides agree with TRBD1. With 0 bases clipped from V and 14 bases from J, the junction kept 11 bases outside the gene matches. CDR3 length: 15 residues. Germline values: CDR1 SGHTS, CDR2 YDEGEE. The CDR3 coding sequence is TGTGCCAGCAGCTTGGAGGGAAGAGGGACAGTATCCCTCCACTTT. It codes for CASSLEGRGTVSLHF.

The chain couples TRBV9 to TRBJ2-1, with TRBD2 matching 7 bases. Per germline, CDR1 SGDLS and CDR2 YYNGEE. Trimming took 0 bases from V and 0 from J; bases not matched to a gene: 9. The CDR3 has 18 residues. CDR3 sequence: CASSVAGDLAVSYNEQFF. The CDR3 DNA reads as TGTGCCAGCAGCGTAGCGGGGGATCTAGCGGTCTCCTACAATGAGCAGTTCTTC. The full variable domain, its missing parts supplied by reference TRBV9 and TRBJ2-1, is DSGVTQTPKHLITATGQRVTLRCSPRSGDLSVYWYQQSLDQGLQFLIQYYNGEERAKGNILERFSAQQFPDLHSELNLSSLELGDSALYFCASSVAGDLAVSYNEQFFGPGTRLTVL.

This clone has only one observation. V usage is TRBV7-9 and J usage is TRBJ2-5; the D gene is possibly TRBD2 (6 bases). This CDR3 has 14 residues. Trimming removed 5 bases at V and 3 bases at J, with 13 bases between. Per the germline V gene, CDR1 is SEHNR and CDR2 is FQNEAQ (reference sequence). The CDR3 is CASSLMSGEETQYF. CDR3 nucleotide sequence: TGTGCCAGCAGCCTGATGTCGGGAGAAGAGACCCAGTACTTC.

The chain has TRBV5-1 and TRBJ2-7; tentatively, D is TRBD1 (5 bases). The CDR3 contains 14 residues. Germline values: CDR1 SGHRS, CDR2 YFSETQ. The V and J ends lost 0 bases and 2 bases respectively, with 9 bases between them. The CDR3 nucleotides read TGCGCCAGCAGCTTGGATCAGGGCCCCTACGAGCAGTACTTC. As protein: CASSLDQGPYEQYF.

The chain carries TRBV6-5 and TRBJ2-1, with TRBD2 matching 11 bases. V shed 7 bases, J shed 10 bases, and the junction held 9 bases outside the gene matches. The germline V gene has CDR1 MNHEY and CDR2 SVGAGI. The CDR3 is made up of 14 amino acids. Written as DNA, the CDR3 is TGTGCCAGCAAGGTAGCGGGGGGGCCTGGCGAGCAGTTCTTC. It is translated as CASKVAGGPGEQFF.

This chain uses TRBV27 with TRBJ2-1; 7 nucleotides agree with TRBD1. The trim removed 5 bases at V and 10 bases at J, leaving 5 bases unmatched. The length of the CDR3 is 12 residues. Germline CDR1 reads MNHEY; CDR2 reads SMNVEV (reference sequence). The CDR3 loop reads CASSATGDEQFF. In nucleotides, the CDR3 is TGTGCCAGCAGTGCCACAGGGGACGAGCAGTTCTTC.

The CDR3 loop reads CASSPREGLSGNTIYF. In DNA form, the CDR3 reads TGTGCCAGCAGCCCCCGGGAGGGGTTATCCGGAAACACCATATATTTT. This rearrangement joins TRBV9 to TRBJ1-3, with D possibly TRBD1 on 5 matching bases. V lost 4 bases and J 4 bases, leaving 18 bases between the germline ends. There are 16 residues in the CDR3. CDR1 SGDLS and CDR2 YYNGEE come from the germline V gene. The whole variable domain, remainder taken from reference TRBV9 and TRBJ1-3, is DSGVTQTPKHLITATGQRVTLRCSPRSGDLSVYWYQQSLDQGLQFLIQYYNGEERAKGNILERFSAQQFPDLHSELNLSSLELGDSALYFCASSPREGLSGNTIYFGEGSWLTVV.

V usage is TRBV19 and J usage is TRBJ1-1; D remains ambiguous. Germline loops: CDR1 LNHDA, CDR2 SQIVND (reference sequence). There are 13 residues in the CDR3. Deletions cut 5 bases from V and 1 base from J, with 8 bases between. CDR3 protein: CASSVSGNTEAFF. DNA of the CDR3: TGTGCCAGTAGTGTCTCCGGGAACACTGAAGCTTTCTTT.

This sequence joins TRBV3-1 (or the pseudogene TRBV3-2) and TRBJ1-2; TRBD1 matches 7 bases. Unmatched junction bases numbered 4, after V lost 4 bases and J lost 8 bases. CDR3 length: 12 amino acids. Germline loops: CDR1 LGHDT, CDR2 YNNKEL (reference sequence). The CDR3 DNA reads TGTGCCAGCAGCCCCCGGACAGGAGGCTACACCTTC. This codes for CASSPRTGGYTF.

The chain uses TRBV7-2 and TRBJ2-1, with a tentative D call TRBD2 (5 bases). The CDR3 contains 16 residues. Trimming removed 2 bases from V and 0 bases from J, with 11 bases in between. Germline CDR1 and CDR2: SGHTA and FQGNSA. CDR3 residues: CASSLYGVSSYNEQFF. The CDR3 nucleotides read TGTGCCAGCAGCTTATACGGGGTGAGCTCCTACAATGAGCAGTTCTTC. Full variable domain (missing parts from reference TRBV7-2 and TRBJ2-1): GAGVSQSPSNKVTEKGKDVELRCDPISGHTALYWYRQSLGQGLEFLIYFQGNSAPDKSGLPSDRFSAERTGGSVSTLTIQRTQQEDSAVYLCASSLYGVSSYNEQFFGPGTRLTVL.